Listed below are T cell receptor beta chains from one sample, sequenced in a study of cytomegalovirus exposure and HLA in healthy donors. Sequenced by immunoSEQ multiplex PCR; TCRdb stores in-frame clones only, minus some. The sample has about 140,000 clones; around four fifths are singletons. Source material: PBMCs. These TCRs come from a woman aged 40 to 49 in good health and CMV-seronegative. Both conserved end residues are part of each CDR3. The order of the fields is CDR3 protein, clone size, J gene, V gene. Clone size is stated in some rows and not others, as once, few, many or a class when expanded.

cdr3_aa: CASSLEQGAYEQYF
clone_size: .
j_call: TRBJ2-7
v_call: TRBV4-3

cdr3_aa: CASSQVGGRIAQTYEQYF
clone_size: .
j_call: TRBJ2-7
v_call: TRBV4-1

cdr3_aa: CASSDSYTEAFF
clone_size: .
j_call: TRBJ1-1
v_call: TRBV6-5

cdr3_aa: CASSHNRALISNQPQHF
clone_size: .
j_call: TRBJ1-5
v_call: TRBV2

cdr3_aa: CASSRDRDQPQHF
clone_size: .
j_call: TRBJ1-5
v_call: TRBV4-2

cdr3_aa: CASSYGAGRGENTIYF
clone_size: .
j_call: TRBJ1-3
v_call: TRBV6-6

cdr3_aa: CASSLSSGGYAFF
clone_size: few
j_call: TRBJ1-1
v_call: TRBV7-9

cdr3_aa: CASTDPDSGEQFF
clone_size: .
j_call: TRBJ2-1
v_call: TRBV7-3

cdr3_aa: CASSQDFSQAYGNTIYF
clone_size: .
j_call: TRBJ1-3
v_call: TRBV4-3

cdr3_aa: CASSPDRWRYEQYF
clone_size: .
j_call: TRBJ2-7
v_call: TRBV2

cdr3_aa: CAIRDRESSYEQYF
clone_size: .
j_call: TRBJ2-7
v_call: TRBV10-3

cdr3_aa: CAVGGSSPLHF
clone_size: .
j_call: TRBJ1-6
v_call: TRBV29-1

cdr3_aa: CASSSSAGPTYNEQFF
clone_size: .
j_call: TRBJ2-1
v_call: TRBV28

cdr3_aa: CASSLGSGKTREQFF
clone_size: .
j_call: TRBJ2-1
v_call: TRBV5-1

cdr3_aa: CASSPGLAGHNEQFF
clone_size: .
j_call: TRBJ2-1
v_call: TRBV4-3

cdr3_aa: CASSVLVGQGKNQPQHF
clone_size: few
j_call: TRBJ1-5
v_call: TRBV2